These 24 T cell receptor beta chains were all obtained from the same sample, sequenced in a study of blood T cell repertoires in COVID-19 (TCRdb year 2020). Libraries were constructed by the immunoSEQ multiplex PCR assay. This is the immuneACCESS table as TCRdb keeps it, with only in-frame sequences that have V and J called. A part of the clones is gone; compared with another copy, unresolved V genes explain less than half, and the rest is unexplained. Across this sample there are over 250,000 clones, with around 89% seen only once. The top ten clonotypes cover roughly 10% of the sample. Sequencing was carried out using PBMCs or T cells enriched from blood (not recorded which). The receptors come from a man aged 35 to 55 who had recovered from COVID-19.

V usage is TRBV27 and J usage is TRBJ1-1, with D possibly being TRBD1 (5 bases). The CDR3 runs 15 residues. V lost 8 bases and J 2 bases, leaving 18 bases between the germline ends. Germline CDR1 reads MNHEY; CDR2 reads SMNVEV (reference sequence). The CDR3 sequence: CASFLQGAPNTEAFF. In nucleotides, the CDR3 is TGTGCCAGCTTCCTTCAAGGGGCGCCCAACACTGAAGCTTTCTTT.

The V gene is TRBV5-1, the J gene TRBJ1-1, with TRBD1 identical over 7 bases. Per germline, CDR1 SGHRS and CDR2 YFSETQ. V was pared by 4 bases and J by 0 bases, with 6 bases of the junction left unmatched. This CDR3 comprises 15 residues. The CDR3 reads CASSGARGVNTEAFF. For the CDR3, the DNA is TGCGCCAGCAGCGGGGCCAGGGGGGTGAACACTGAAGCTTTCTTT.

V gene TRBV5-1 combines with J gene TRBJ2-3, with TRBD2 matching over 12 bases. From germline, CDR1 is SGHRS and CDR2 YFSETQ. Unmatched junction bases numbered 11, after V lost 1 base and J lost 2 bases. This CDR3 has 19 residues. The CDR3, as DNA: TGCGCCAGCAGCTTGTCGGTTGGGCCTAGCGGGGGGGTCACAGATACGCAGTATTTT. Protein sequence: CASSLSVGPSGGVTDTQYF.

This rearrangement joins TRBV11-2 to TRBJ2-7; 9 bases are shared with TRBD2. CDR3 length: 15 residues. V lost 5 bases to trimming and J lost 7 bases; unmatched junction nucleotides: 12. The V gene's germline CDR1 is SGHAT and CDR2 FQNNGV. DNA of the CDR3: TGTGCCAGCAGCCCCGTGGGTAGCGGGAGTGGGGAGCAGTACTTC. This encodes CASSPVGSGSGEQYF.

This chain connects TRBV9 to TRBJ1-1; tentatively, D is TRBD1 (6 bases). Germline V gene lookup returns CDR1 SGDLS and CDR2 YYNGEE. V dropped 0 bases and J dropped 1 base, with 7 bases sitting between them. This CDR3 spans 14 amino acids. The CDR3 loop reads CASSVGQANTEAFF. DNA for the CDR3: TGTGCCAGCAGCGTAGGACAGGCGAACACTGAAGCTTTCTTT.

This clone was seen a few times. V and J are TRBV7-8 and TRBJ2-2, with 12 bases lining up with TRBD2. This CDR3 spans 17 amino acids. The germline CDR1 and CDR2 sequences are SGHVS and FQNEAQ. V lost 5 bases, J lost 3 bases, and 7 bases stayed unmatched. CDR3 protein: CASSRLAGAKYTGELFF. CDR3 bases: TGTGCCAGCAGCCGACTAGCGGGGGCCAAATACACCGGGGAGCTGTTTTTT.

The chain combines TRBV7-9 with TRBJ2-2; D is unresolved. The CDR3 sequence is 12 residues long. Germline assignment: CDR1 SEHNR and CDR2 FQNEAQ (reference sequence). V was cut by 5 bases and J by 7 bases, with 8 bases left in between. This chain's CDR3 is CASSPFVGELFF. In DNA, the CDR3 is TGTGCCAGCAGCCCCTTCGTCGGGGAGCTGTTTTTT.

V usage is TRBV6-1 and J usage is TRBJ2-6; possible D gene TRBD1, 6 bases. Germline V gene sequence: CDR1 MNHNS, CDR2 SASEGT. The V gene lost 1 base and the J gene lost 4 bases, with 14 bases spanning the gap. The CDR3 covers 17 residues. The DNA for the CDR3 is TGTGCCAGCAGTGAAGTGGGACACAGGTCCGGGGCCAACGTCCTGACTTTC. It encodes CASSEVGHRSGANVLTF.

J is TRBJ2-1 and V is TRBV7-6; 12 bases are a match to TRBD2. Germline values: CDR1 SGHVS, CDR2 FNYEAQ. V was pared by 5 bases and J by 7 bases, with 12 bases of the junction left unmatched. The length of the CDR3 is 17 residues. CDR3 coding DNA: TGTGCCAGCAGCCGACTTGGGGGGACTAGCGGGTTAAATGAGCAGTTCTTC. This gives the protein CASSRLGGTSGLNEQFF.

V gene TRBV10-3 combines with J gene TRBJ2-5, with TRBD2 matching over 7 bases. The CDR3 has 14 residues. Germline trimming cut 8 bases from V and 5 bases from J; bases unmatched to any gene: 11. Germline lookup yields CDR1 ENHRY and CDR2 SYGVKD. Here the CDR3 DNA reads TGTGCCATCGCCGATACTAGCGTACTGGAGACCCAGTACTTC. This sequence encodes CAIADTSVLETQYF.

The chain couples TRBV20-1 to TRBJ1-4; no definite D call. Germline CDR1 and CDR2: DFQATT and SNEGSKA (reference sequence). The CDR3 length is 11 residues. V lost 4 bases and J 8 bases, leaving 8 bases between the germline ends. The CDR3: CSATYGEKLFF. CDR3 in DNA: TGCAGTGCTACGTACGGGGAAAAACTGTTTTTT.

The chain combines TRBV7-6 with TRBJ2-7; 7 bases agree with TRBD1. This CDR3 spans 15 amino acids. V lost 5 bases and J lost 3; bases outside the gene matches: 10. The germline V gene encodes CDR1 SGHVS and CDR2 FNYEAQ. The CDR3 is CASSRPGQSFYEQYF. DNA of the CDR3: TGTGCCAGCAGCCGACCGGGACAGAGCTTCTACGAGCAGTACTTC.

The chain uses TRBV6-5 and TRBJ2-7, with 7 bases aligning to TRBD2. The CDR3 runs 15 residues. The trim removed 6 bases at V and 2 bases at J, leaving 10 bases unmatched. Germline values: CDR1 MNHEY, CDR2 SVGAGI. CDR3 nucleotides: TGTGCCAGCAGCGGTCAGGCTAGCGGAGCCTACGAGCAGTACTTC. This encodes CASSGQASGAYEQYF.

This chain links TRBV11-2 with TRBJ1-3; TRBD1 matches at 11 bases. Looked up from germline, CDR1 is SGHAT and CDR2 is FQNNGV. The CDR3 consists of 19 residues. Trimming cost V 5 bases and J 2 bases; bases outside gene matches: 14. CDR3 DNA: TGTGCCAGCAGCGCATTTGGGATGGGGGGACAGGGGGCTGGAAACACCATATATTTT. It encodes CASSAFGMGGQGAGNTIYF.

This chain connects TRBV19 to TRBJ1-2, with TRBD1 matching 7 bases. Losses at the gene ends were 4 bases for V and 1 base for J; bases not matched to a gene: 12. The CDR3 is 17 residues long. Germline CDR1 is LNHDA and CDR2 is SQIVND (reference sequence). CDR3 sequence: CASSKGGARYHNYGYTF. The CDR3 nucleotides read TGTGCCAGTAGTAAAGGGGGCGCCCGATATCATAACTATGGCTACACCTTC.

The chain uses TRBV6-1 and TRBJ2-7; 8 nucleotides agree with TRBD2. The CDR3 is 14 amino acids. CDR1 and CDR2 (germline): MNHNS, SASEGT. With 3 bases clipped from V and 4 bases from J, the junction kept 5 bases outside the gene matches. In DNA, the CDR3 is TGTGCCAGCAGTGATCGGGGCGGGGGGTACGAGCAGTACTTC. It is translated as CASSDRGGGYEQYF.

This rearrangement joins TRBV25-1 to TRBJ2-7, with D maybe TRBD1 (5 bases). The CDR3 runs to 15 residues. The germline gives CDR1 MGHDK, CDR2 SYGVNS. The V end lost 2 bases, the J end lost 0 bases, and 11 bases lay between the germline ends. The CDR3 DNA reads TGTGCCAGCAGTGAACTGGGGCCAATCTCCTACGAGCAGTACTTC. As protein: CASSELGPISYEQYF.

The chain recombines TRBV10-3 with TRBJ1-1; 7 bases map to TRBD1. V lost 2 bases and J lost 7; bases outside the gene matches: 7. Germline assignment: CDR1 ENHRY and CDR2 SYGVKD. This CDR3 is 14 amino acids long. For the CDR3, the DNA is TGTGCCATCAGTGAGAGCCGGGACAGATATGAAGCTTTCTTT. Encoded protein: CAISESRDRYEAFF.

The J gene is TRBJ2-5, the V gene TRBV4-1; TRBD2 is a possible D gene (6 bases). The CDR3 is 15 amino acids. The V end was cut by 4 bases, the J end by 2 bases, with 14 bases between. Germline lookup yields CDR1 MGHRA and CDR2 YSYEKL. The CDR3 sequence is CASSPRTTAQETQYF. The CDR3 DNA reads as TGCGCCAGCAGCCCTAGGACTACTGCTCAAGAGACCCAGTACTTC.

This clone has more than one count but fewer than ten. The rearrangement links TRBV19 to TRBJ2-2, with 7 positions matching TRBD2. CDR1 and CDR2 from the germline V gene are LNHDA and SQIVND (reference sequence). This CDR3 has 14 amino acids. The trim removed 6 bases at V and 5 bases at J, leaving 6 bases unmatched. The CDR3 here is CASSPTAGTGELFF. CDR3 sequence (DNA): TGTGCCAGTAGCCCGACAGCGGGAACCGGGGAGCTGTTTTTT.

The chain uses TRBV24-1 and TRBJ2-5; 8 bases align to TRBD1. V gave up 3 bases and J gave up 4 bases; unmatched junction bases: 9. This CDR3 has 16 amino acids. Germline values: CDR1 KGHDR, CDR2 SFDVKD. In DNA form, the CDR3 reads TGTGCCACCAGTGATCGGACAGGGCGCAACGTAGAGACCCAGTACTTC. Translating it yields CATSDRTGRNVETQYF.

This clone appeared a few times. The CDR3 nucleotides are TGTGCCACCAGCCTAGACAGGGGCCGCCATGAAGCTTTCTTT. It yields the protein CATSLDRGRHEAFF. The chain joins TRBV15 to TRBJ1-1; 8 bases line up with TRBD1. There are 14 residues in the CDR3. The germline CDR1 and CDR2 sequences are LNHNV and YYDKDF (reference sequence). V shed 5 bases, J shed 7 bases, and the junction held 9 bases outside the gene matches.

The chain links TRBV11-2 to TRBJ1-3, with 7 nucleotides matching TRBD1. The germline gives CDR1 SGHAT, CDR2 FQNNGV. After removal of 5 bases from V and 8 bases from J, the junction contained 12 bases not matched to a gene. This CDR3 is 15 amino acids long. The DNA of the CDR3 is TGTGCCAGCAGCCAAAACCAGGGCAGGGGGGACACCATATATTTT. Protein sequence: CASSQNQGRGDTIYF.

This chain connects TRBV9 to TRBJ2-5; no clear D gene. Germline V gives CDR1 SGDLS, CDR2 YYNGEE. This CDR3 is built from 14 residues. Trimming removed 0 bases from V and 2 bases from J, with 8 bases in between. CDR3 residues: CASSVEARQETQYF. DNA of the CDR3: TGTGCCAGCAGCGTAGAGGCCAGGCAAGAGACCCAGTACTTC.